The clone carrying this T cell receptor (beta chain) has more than one count but fewer than ten. The data belong to a study of a mutant IDH1 vaccine in newly diagnosed glioma. Germline CDR1 reads SGHDT; CDR2 reads YYEEEE. V lost 4 bases and J lost 5; bases outside the gene matches: 3. The CDR3 covers 13 residues. Repertoires were generated with immunoSEQ multiplex PCR, while TCRdb's copy carries only in-frame clones and drops some. The sample lists around 64,000 clones, approximately 82% occurring once. Time point described: baseline, week 1 (first vaccination visit). Treatment meaning: pre-vaccination baseline after standard-of-care therapy.

This TCR derives from a young woman with glioma. Some clones in this sample may be carry-over from other donors' samples. The source material was peripheral blood mononuclear cells (PBMCs), sampled from a glioma patient treated with radiotherapy, temozolomide or both. V usage is TRBV5-6 and J usage is TRBJ1-5, with 7 bases fitting TRBD1. The DNA of the CDR3 is TGTGCCAGCAGCCGGGGACAGTATCAGCCCCAGCATTTT. Its translation: CASSRGQYQPQHF.